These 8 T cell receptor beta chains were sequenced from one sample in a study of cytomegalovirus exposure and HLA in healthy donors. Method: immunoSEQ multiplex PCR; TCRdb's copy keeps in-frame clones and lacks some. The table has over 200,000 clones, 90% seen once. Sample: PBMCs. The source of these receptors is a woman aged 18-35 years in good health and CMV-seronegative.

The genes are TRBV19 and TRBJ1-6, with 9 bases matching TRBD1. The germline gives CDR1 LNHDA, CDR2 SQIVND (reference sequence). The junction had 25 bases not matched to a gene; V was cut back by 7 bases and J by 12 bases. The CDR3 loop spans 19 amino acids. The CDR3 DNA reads TGTGCCAGTAATGCCGGGACAGGGCTTTTTGGGCTTGAAGAGGGACCCCTCCACTTT. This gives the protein CASNAGTGLFGLEEGPLHF.

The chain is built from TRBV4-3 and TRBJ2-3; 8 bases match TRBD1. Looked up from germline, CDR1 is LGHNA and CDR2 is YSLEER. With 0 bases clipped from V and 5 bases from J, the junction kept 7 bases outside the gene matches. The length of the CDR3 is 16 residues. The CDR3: CASSQEWGQAGDTQYF. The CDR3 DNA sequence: TGCGCCAGCAGCCAAGAATGGGGACAGGCTGGAGATACGCAGTATTTT.

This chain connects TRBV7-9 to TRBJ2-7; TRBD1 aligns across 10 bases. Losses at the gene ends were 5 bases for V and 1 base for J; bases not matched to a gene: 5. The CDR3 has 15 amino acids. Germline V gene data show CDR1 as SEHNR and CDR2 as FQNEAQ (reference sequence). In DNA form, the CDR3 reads TGTGCCAGCAGCCGTGGACAGGGGGTTTCCTACGAGCAGTACGTC. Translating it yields CASSRGQGVSYEQYV.

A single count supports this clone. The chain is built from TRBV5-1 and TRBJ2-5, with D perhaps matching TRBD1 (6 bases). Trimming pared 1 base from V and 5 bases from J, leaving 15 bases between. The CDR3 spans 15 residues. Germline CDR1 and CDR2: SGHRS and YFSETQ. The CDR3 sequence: CASSLLPGQSETQYF. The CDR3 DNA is TGCGCCAGCAGCTTGCTCCCGGGACAATCGGAGACCCAGTACTTC.

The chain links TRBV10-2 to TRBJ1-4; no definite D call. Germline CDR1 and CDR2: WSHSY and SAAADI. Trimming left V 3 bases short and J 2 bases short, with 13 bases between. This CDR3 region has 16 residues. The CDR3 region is CASSDDLEATNEKLFF. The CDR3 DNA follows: TGCGCCAGCAGTGACGACCTGGAGGCGACTAATGAAAAACTGTTTTTT.

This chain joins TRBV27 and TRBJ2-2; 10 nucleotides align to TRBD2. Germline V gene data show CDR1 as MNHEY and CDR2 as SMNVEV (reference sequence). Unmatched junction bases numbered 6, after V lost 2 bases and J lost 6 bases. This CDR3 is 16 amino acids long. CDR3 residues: CASSLGLAGVSGELFF. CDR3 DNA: TGTGCCAGCAGTTTAGGGCTAGCGGGGGTATCCGGGGAGCTGTTTTTT.

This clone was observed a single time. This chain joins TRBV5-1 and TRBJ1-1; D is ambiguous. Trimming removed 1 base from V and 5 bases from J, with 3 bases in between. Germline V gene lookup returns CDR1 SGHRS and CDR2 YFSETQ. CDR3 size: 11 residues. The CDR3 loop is CASSLTTEAFF. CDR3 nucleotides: TGCGCCAGCAGCTTGACTACTGAAGCTTTCTTT.

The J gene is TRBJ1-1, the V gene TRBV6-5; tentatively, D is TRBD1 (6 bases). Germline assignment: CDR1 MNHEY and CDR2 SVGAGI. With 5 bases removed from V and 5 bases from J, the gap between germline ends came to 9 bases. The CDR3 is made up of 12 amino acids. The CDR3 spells CASSPGQTEAFF. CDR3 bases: TGTGCCAGCAGTCCCGGACAGACTGAAGCTTTCTTT.